What follows are 5 T cell receptor beta chains derived from one specimen sequenced in a study of PD-1 blockade in classical Hodgkin lymphoma. Patients all relapsed after autologous stem cell transplantation, and there was variation in brentuximab vedotin exposure. Sequenced by immunoSEQ multiplex PCR; TCRdb stores in-frame clones only, minus some. The sample holds roughly 22,000 clones, more than 60% seen once. The specimen comprised peripheral blood mononuclear cells (PBMCs), sampled at baseline. These receptors came from a human donor with classical Hodgkin lymphoma.

The rearrangement uses TRBV2 and TRBJ1-5, with TRBD1 matching over 12 bases. V dropped 9 bases and J dropped 6; count of bases not matched to a gene: 6. CDR1 and CDR2 from the germline V gene are SNHLY and FYNNEI. CDR3 length equals 14 residues. The CDR3, as DNA: TGTGCCAGGTCCGGGACAGGGGGCCGTCAGCCCCAGCATTTT. It yields the protein CARSGTGGRQPQHF.

CDR3 loop: CASTDSTDTQYF. As DNA, the CDR3 is TGTGCCAGCACCGACAGCACAGATACGCAGTATTTT. This chain connects TRBV28 to TRBJ2-3; D is ambiguous. V was clipped by 7 bases and J by 0 bases, with 5 bases between them. This CDR3 has 12 residues. Germline CDR1 is MDHEN and CDR2 is SYDVKM.

Written as DNA, the CDR3 is TGTGCCAGCAGCTTAGGACAGGTAGCTGGTTACAATGAGCAGTTCTTC. Translation gives CASSLGQVAGYNEQFF. The rearrangement joins TRBV7-2 to TRBJ2-1; the D gene is possibly TRBD1 (6 bases). V was shortened by 1 base and J by 4 bases, with 14 bases between the two germline ends. This CDR3 contains 16 residues. The V gene's germline CDR1 is SGHTA and CDR2 FQGNSA.

In its sample, this clone was seen once. The V and J genes are TRBV7-9 and TRBJ2-2, with TRBD2 as a possible D gene (5 bases). The length of the CDR3 is 15 residues. In germline, CDR1 is SEHNR, CDR2 FQNEAQ (reference sequence). Deletions cut 5 bases from V and 3 bases from J, with 13 bases between. Here the CDR3 reads CASSPEGGDTGELFF. For the CDR3, the DNA is TGTGCCAGCAGCCCCGAGGGCGGTGACACCGGGGAGCTGTTTTTT.

The J gene is TRBJ2-7, the V gene TRBV7-2; a weak D match, TRBD2 (7 bases). CDR1 and CDR2 from the germline V gene are SGHTA and FQGNSA. V shed 1 base and J shed 2 bases, with 15 bases lying between them. The CDR3 is 16 residues long. The CDR3 nucleotides read TGTGCCAGCAGCTTAGGGGGGGGCAGGGTCGCCTACGAGCAGTACTTC. This translates into CASSLGGGRVAYEQYF.